These T cell receptor beta chains were read from a single sample in a study of vaccination effects on CD4 cells after COVID-19. No antigen has been assigned to these receptors. Clones were read by immunoSEQ multiplex PCR, and TCRdb kept only the in-frame ones, dropping some. The table records fewer than 90,000 clones, around four fifths of them present only once. The source material was CD4+ T cells from PBMCs cultured with HCoV-OC43 spike peptides, sampled after COVID-19 vaccination. Source of these receptors: a human donor who received a COVID-19 vaccine. The conserved cysteine and the conserved F or W are not part of the CDR3 here. Some rows have no size entry. The others give once, few or many, or a class for an expanded clone.

V gene	clone size	J gene	CDR3 protein
TRBV5-1	-	TRBJ2-5	ASSLEGRKETQY
TRBV5-1	-	TRBJ2-2	ASSPFSLAGGLELF
TRBV5-1	-	TRBJ1-2	ASSPAGTNYGYT
TRBV6-4	-	TRBJ1-5	ASAPGVGQPQH
TRBV11-2	-	TRBJ1-6	ASSLPRLQGADSPLH
TRBV20-1	once	TRBJ1-6	SASPGDYNSPLH
TRBV24-1	-	TRBJ2-1	ATSDYRDEQF
TRBV7-2	-	TRBJ2-5	ASSYGLAGAQETQY
TRBV7-9	-	TRBJ2-1	ASSQDRAWINEQF
TRBV21-1	-	TRBJ2-1	ASSKGWGQFYFPGGPVNEQF
TRBV28	once	TRBJ1-5	ASSPTGQENQPQH
TRBV30	-	TRBJ1-5	AWSVPGARSNQPQH
TRBV28	-	TRBJ1-2	ASSLKPNYGYT
TRBV11-2	-	TRBJ2-5	ASSARGQETQY
TRBV9	-	TRBJ2-1	ASSVAILAGGKYNEQF
TRBV9	-	TRBJ1-2	ASSVDASPFEGYT
TRBV19	-	TRBJ2-6	ASSSKTSGANVLT
TRBV2	once	TRBJ2-5	ASKVKETQY
TRBV2	-	TRBJ1-3	ASSEISAGNTIY
TRBV10-3	-	TRBJ1-2	AISERGDRDYGYT
TRBV6-5	-	TRBJ1-2	AIVGYYGYT
TRBV7-9	few	TRBJ1-6	ASSANGRGYSPLH
TRBV18	few	TRBJ2-3	ASSPPTTSTDTQY
TRBV5-4	-	TRBJ2-1	ASSSSGGLNEQF
TRBV14	-	TRBJ2-2	ASSQQATGELF
TRBV7-2	-	TRBJ2-3	AKGDIASTDTQY
TRBV7-2	-	TRBJ2-1	ASSRGTSYNEQF
TRBV10-1	-	TRBJ1-2	ASTGTRVNYGYT
TRBV19	-	TRBJ1-2	ASSIHRDYGYT
TRBV18	-	TRBJ1-2	ASSPTGRDRGLHGYT
TRBV7-3	-	TRBJ2-5	ASSLIPGSETQY
TRBV4-1	-	TRBJ2-1	ASSRDRGDEQF
TRBV25-1	-	TRBJ1-1	ASSVGAVTEAF
TRBV7-6	-	TRBJ2-3	ASSLMGQGRDTQY
TRBV29-1	-	TRBJ1-2	SALIQSYGYT
TRBV2	-	TRBJ2-1	ASSVMGYNEQF
TRBV19	few	TRBJ1-5	ASSGTGNQPQH
TRBV4-2	-	TRBJ1-1	ASSQGRLPQMNTEAF
TRBV21-1	-	TRBJ1-5	ASNVQGEVSNQPQH
TRBV20-1	-	TRBJ2-1	SASQASGYNEQF
TRBV9	once	TRBJ1-4	ARQYGWNEKLF
TRBV10-1	few	TRBJ1-1	ASSETGGNGGDTEAF
TRBV24-1	-	TRBJ1-4	ATRDSNEKLF
TRBV7-3	-	TRBJ2-5	ASSLNGGDETQY
TRBV18	-	TRBJ2-1	ASSDSGYSYNEQF
TRBV6-5	-	TRBJ1-1	ASRRNSPDTEAF
TRBV30	once	TRBJ2-5	AWSVGWLAGGQETQY
TRBV5-4	-	TRBJ1-2	ASSLGSGAGINYGYT
TRBV5-6	-	TRBJ1-2	ASSLKHRGPGYT
TRBV7-3	-	TRBJ1-1	ASSLTRTGGQNTEAF